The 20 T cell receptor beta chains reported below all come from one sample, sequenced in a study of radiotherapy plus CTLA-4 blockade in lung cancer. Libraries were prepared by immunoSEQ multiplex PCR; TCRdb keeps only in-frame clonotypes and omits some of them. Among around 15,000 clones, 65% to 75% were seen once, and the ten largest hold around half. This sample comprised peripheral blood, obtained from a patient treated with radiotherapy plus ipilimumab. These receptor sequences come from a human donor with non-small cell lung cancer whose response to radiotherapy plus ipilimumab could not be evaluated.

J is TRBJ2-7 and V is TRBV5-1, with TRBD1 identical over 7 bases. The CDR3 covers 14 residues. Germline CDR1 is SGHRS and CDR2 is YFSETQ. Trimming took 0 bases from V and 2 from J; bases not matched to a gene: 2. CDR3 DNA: TGCGCCAGCAGCTTGGGACAGGGACCCTACGAGCAGTACTTC. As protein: CASSLGQGPYEQYF. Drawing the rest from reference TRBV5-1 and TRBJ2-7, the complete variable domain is KAGVTQTPRYLIKTRGQQVTLSCSPISGHRSVSWYQQTPGQGLQFLFEYFSETQRNKGNFPGRFSGRQFSNSRSEMNVSTLELGDSALYLCASSLGQGPYEQYFGPGTRLTVT.

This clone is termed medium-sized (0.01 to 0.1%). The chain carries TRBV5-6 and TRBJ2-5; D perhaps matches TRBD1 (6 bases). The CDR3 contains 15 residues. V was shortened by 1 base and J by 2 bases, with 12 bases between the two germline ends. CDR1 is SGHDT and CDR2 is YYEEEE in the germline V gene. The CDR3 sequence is CASSLKGRGQETQYF. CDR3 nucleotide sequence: TGTGCCAGCAGCTTGAAGGGTAGGGGGCAAGAGACCCAGTACTTC.

CDR3 nucleotides: TGTGCCAGCAACCCCGGGCGGGGGAAAAACTATGGCTACACCTTC. Amino acid sequence: CASNPGRGKNYGYTF. The V call is TRBV2, the J call TRBJ1-2; a possible D gene is TRBD1 (5 bases). The CDR3 is made up of 15 amino acids. The V gene lost 7 bases and the J gene lost 2 bases, with 17 bases spanning the gap. In germline, CDR1 is SNHLY, CDR2 FYNNEI.

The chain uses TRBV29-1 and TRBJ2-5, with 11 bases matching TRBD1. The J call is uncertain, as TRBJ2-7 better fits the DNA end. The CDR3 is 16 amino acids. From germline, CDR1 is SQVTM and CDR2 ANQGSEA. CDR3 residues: CSVEFPGQGATYEQYF. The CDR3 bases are TGCAGCGTTGAATTCCCCGGACAGGGGGCGACCTACGAGCAGTACTTC.

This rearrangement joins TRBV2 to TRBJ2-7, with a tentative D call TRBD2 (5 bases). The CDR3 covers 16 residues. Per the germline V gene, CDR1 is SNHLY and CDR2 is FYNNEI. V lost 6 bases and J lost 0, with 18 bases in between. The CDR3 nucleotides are TGTGCCAGCAGAGAACCGGGGTCTTCCTCCTCCTACGAGCAGTACTTC. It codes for CASREPGSSSSYEQYF.

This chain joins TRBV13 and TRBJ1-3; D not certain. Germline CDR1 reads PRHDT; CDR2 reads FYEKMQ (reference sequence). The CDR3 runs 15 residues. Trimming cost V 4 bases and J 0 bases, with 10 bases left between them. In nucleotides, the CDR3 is TGTGCCAGCAGCTCGACACCTGTCTCTGGAAACACCATATATTTT. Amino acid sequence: CASSSTPVSGNTIYF.

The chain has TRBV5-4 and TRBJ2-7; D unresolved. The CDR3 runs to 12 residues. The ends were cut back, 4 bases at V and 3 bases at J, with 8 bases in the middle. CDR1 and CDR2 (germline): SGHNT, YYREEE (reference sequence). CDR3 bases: TGTGCCAGCAGCCTTGACAACTACGAGCAGTACTTC. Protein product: CASSLDNYEQYF.

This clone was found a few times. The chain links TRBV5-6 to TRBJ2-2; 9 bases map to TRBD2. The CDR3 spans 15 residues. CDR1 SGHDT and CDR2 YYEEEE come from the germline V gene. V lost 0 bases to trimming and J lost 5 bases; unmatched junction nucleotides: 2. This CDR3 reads CASSLGLAGTGELFF. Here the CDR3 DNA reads TGTGCCAGCAGCTTGGGGCTAGCGGGAACCGGGGAGCTGTTTTTT. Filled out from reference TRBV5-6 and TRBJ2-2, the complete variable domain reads DAGVTQSPTHLIKTRGQQVTLRCSPKSGHDTVSWYQQALGQGPQFIFQYYEEEERQRGNFPDRFSGHQFPNYSSELNVNALLLGDSALYLCASSLGLAGTGELFFGEGSRLTVL.

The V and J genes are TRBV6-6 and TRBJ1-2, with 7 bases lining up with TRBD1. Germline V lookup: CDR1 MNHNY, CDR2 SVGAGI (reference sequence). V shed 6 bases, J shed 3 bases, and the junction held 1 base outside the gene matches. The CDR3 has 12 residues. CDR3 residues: CASSGTDYGYTF. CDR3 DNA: TGTGCCAGCAGCGGGACAGACTATGGCTACACCTTC.

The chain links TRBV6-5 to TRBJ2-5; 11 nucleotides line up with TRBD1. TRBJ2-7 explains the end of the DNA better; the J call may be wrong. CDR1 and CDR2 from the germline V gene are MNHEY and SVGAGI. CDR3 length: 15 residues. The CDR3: CASRTSGTGGYEQYF. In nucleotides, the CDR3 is TGTGCCAGCAGAACATCCGGGACAGGGGGCTACGAGCAGTACTTC.

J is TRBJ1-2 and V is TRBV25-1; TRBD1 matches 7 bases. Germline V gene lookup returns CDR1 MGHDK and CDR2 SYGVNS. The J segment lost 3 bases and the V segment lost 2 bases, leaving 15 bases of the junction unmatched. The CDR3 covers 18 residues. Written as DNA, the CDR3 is TGTGCCAGCAGTGAAACTGTTAGCGGGAGGGGGCGCGACTATGGCTACACCTTC. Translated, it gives CASSETVSGRGRDYGYTF.

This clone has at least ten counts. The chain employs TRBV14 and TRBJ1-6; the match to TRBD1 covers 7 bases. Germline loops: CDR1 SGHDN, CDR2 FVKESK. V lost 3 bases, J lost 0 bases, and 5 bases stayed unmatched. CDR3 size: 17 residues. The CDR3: CASSQRQGYSYNSPLHF. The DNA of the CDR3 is TGTGCCAGCAGCCAGAGACAGGGATACTCCTATAATTCACCCCTCCACTTT.

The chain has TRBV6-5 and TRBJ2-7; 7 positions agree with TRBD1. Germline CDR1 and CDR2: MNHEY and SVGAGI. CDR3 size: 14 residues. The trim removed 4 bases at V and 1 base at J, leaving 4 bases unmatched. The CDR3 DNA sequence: TGTGCCAGCAGTTCCCCGGGACAGTCCTACGAGCAGTACTTC. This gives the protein CASSSPGQSYEQYF.

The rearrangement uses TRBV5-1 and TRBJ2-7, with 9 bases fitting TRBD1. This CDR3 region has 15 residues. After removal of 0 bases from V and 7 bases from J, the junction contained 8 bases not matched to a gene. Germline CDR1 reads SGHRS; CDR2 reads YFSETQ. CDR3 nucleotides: TGCGCCAGCAGCTTGGCCGGGGACAGGGCGGGGGAGCAGTACTTC. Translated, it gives CASSLAGDRAGEQYF.

The CDR3 here is CASALGGRGEKLFF. CDR3 sequence (DNA): TGTGCTAGTGCCCTGGGGGGGAGAGGGGAAAAACTGTTTTTT. The chain carries TRBV12-5 and TRBJ1-4; D possibly corresponds to TRBD1 (5 bases). The CDR3 has 14 amino acids. Looked up from germline, CDR1 is LGHNT and CDR2 is FRNRAP. V was trimmed by 7 bases and J by 8 bases, leaving 17 bases between them. Full variable domain (missing parts from reference TRBV12-5 and TRBJ1-4): DARVTQTPRHKVTEMGQEVTMRCQPILGHNTVFWYRQTMMQGLELLAYFRNRAPLDDSGMPKDRFSAEMPDATLATLKIQPSEPRDSAVYFCASALGGRGEKLFFGSGTQLSVL.

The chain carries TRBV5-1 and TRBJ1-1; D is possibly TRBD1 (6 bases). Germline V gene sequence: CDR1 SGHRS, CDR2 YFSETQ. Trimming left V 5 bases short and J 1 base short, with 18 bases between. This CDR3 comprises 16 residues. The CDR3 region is CASRRGVQGRNTEAFF. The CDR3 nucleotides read TGCGCCAGCAGACGGGGTGTACAGGGACGGAACACTGAAGCTTTCTTT.

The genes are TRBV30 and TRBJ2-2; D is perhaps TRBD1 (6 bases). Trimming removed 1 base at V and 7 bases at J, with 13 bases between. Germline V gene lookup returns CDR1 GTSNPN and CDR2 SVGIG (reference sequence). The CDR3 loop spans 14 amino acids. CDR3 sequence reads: CAWSAGHPSGELFF. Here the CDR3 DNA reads TGTGCCTGGAGTGCGGGACACCCCAGCGGGGAGCTGTTTTTT. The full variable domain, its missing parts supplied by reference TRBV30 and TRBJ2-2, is SQTIHQWPATLVQPVGSPLSLECTVEGTSNPNLYWYRQAAGRGLQLLFYSVGIGQISSEVPQNLSASRPQDRQFILSSKKLLLSDSGFYLCAWSAGHPSGELFFGEGSRLTVL.

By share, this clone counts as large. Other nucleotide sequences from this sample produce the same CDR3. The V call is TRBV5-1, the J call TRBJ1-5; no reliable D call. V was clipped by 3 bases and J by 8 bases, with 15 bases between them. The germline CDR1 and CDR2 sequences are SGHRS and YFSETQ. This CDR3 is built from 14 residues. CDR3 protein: CASSSGGENKPQHF. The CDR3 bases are TGCGCCAGCAGCTCCGGCGGGGAGAATAAGCCCCAGCATTTT.

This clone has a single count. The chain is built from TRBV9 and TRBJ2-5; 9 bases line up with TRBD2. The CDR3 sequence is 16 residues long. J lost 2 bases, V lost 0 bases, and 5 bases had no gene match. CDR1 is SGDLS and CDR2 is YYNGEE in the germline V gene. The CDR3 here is CASSVGSGGPQETQYF. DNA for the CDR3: TGTGCCAGCAGCGTAGGAAGCGGGGGGCCACAAGAGACCCAGTACTTC.

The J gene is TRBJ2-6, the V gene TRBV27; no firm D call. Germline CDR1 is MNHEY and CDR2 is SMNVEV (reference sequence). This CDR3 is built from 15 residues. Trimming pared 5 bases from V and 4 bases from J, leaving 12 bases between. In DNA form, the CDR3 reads TGTGCCAGCAGTCCCCAGTTGGGCGGGGCCAACGTCCTGACTTTC. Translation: CASSPQLGGANVLTF. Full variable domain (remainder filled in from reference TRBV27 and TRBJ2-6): EAQVTQNPRYLITVTGKKLTVTCSQNMNHEYMSWYRQDPGLGLRQIYYSMNVEVTDKGDVPEGYKVSRKEKRNFPLILESPSPNQTSLYFCASSPQLGGANVLTFGAGSRLTVL.